Included here is one T cell receptor (beta chain) sequence, with context. Its matching antigen is unknown. Clones were sequenced by immunoSEQ multiplex PCR, and TCRdb holds only the in-frame ones, with some missing. The sample carries 90,000 or so clones, 80% to 90% recorded once. The data belong to a study of OX40 agonist ivuxolimab in advanced cancers. Looking at the study overall: Patient treatment consisted of intravenous ivuxolimab administration every 2 weeks at 0.01 to 10 mg/kg. Participants could have had prior anti-PD-1, anti-PD-L1 or anti-CTLA-4 therapy, and 40% had some. Notes on the study in general: CD4+ and CD8+ T cells in blood underwent clonal expansion by week 6 at 0.1 to 3.0 mg/kg.

The germline V gene encodes CDR1 LNHDA and CDR2 SQIVND (reference sequence). The CDR3 runs 12 residues. V shed 6 bases and J shed 6 bases, with 9 bases lying between them. This rearrangement joins TRBV19 to TRBJ2-1; D gene ambiguous. The sequence came from an adult with an advanced solid tumor such as melanoma, head and neck, liver or kidney cancer. Here the sequenced sample was CD4+ or CD8+ T cells sorted from blood, taken in a trial of the OX40 agonist ivuxolimab. CDR3 sequence: CASRSRVNEQFF. CDR3 bases: TGTGCCAGTAGGTCTAGAGTCAATGAGCAGTTCTTC. Combining the CDR3 with reference TRBV19 and TRBJ2-1 gives the whole variable domain DGGITQSPKYLFRKEGQNVTLSCEQNLNHDAMYWYRQDPGQGLRLIYYSQIVNDFQKGDIAEGYSVSREKKESFPLTVTSAQKNPTAFYLCASRSRVNEQFFGPGTRLTVL.